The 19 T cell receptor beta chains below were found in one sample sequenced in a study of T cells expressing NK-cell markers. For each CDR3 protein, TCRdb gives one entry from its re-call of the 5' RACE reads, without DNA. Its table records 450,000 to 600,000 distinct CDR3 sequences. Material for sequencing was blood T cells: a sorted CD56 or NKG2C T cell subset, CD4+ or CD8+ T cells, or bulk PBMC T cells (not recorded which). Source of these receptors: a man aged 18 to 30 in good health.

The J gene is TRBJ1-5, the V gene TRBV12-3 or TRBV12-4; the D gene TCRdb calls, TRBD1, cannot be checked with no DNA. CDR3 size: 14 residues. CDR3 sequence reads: CASSTPGRNQPQHF.

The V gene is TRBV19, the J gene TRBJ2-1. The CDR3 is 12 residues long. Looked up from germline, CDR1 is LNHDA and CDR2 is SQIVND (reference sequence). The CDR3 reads CASALPADEQFF.

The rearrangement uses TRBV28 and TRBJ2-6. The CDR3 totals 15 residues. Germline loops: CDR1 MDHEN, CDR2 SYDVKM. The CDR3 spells CASRFQLSGANVLTF.

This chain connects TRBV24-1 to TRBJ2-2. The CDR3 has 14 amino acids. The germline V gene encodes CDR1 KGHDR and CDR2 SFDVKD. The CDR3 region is CATSDPGYTGELFF.

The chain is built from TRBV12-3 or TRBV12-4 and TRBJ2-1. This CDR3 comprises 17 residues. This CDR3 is CASSFGLGVSSYNEQFF.

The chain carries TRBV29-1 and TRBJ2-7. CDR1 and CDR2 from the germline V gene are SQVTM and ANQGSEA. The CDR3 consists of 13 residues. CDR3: CSVNGGSRYEQYF.

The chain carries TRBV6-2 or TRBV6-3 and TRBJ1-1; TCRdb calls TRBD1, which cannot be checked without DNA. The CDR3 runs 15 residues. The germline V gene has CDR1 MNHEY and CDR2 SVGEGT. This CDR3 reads CASSATGFRDTEAFF.

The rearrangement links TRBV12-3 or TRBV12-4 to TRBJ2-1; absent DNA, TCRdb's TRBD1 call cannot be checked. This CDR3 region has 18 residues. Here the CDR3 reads CASSLAGQGTFGANEQFF.

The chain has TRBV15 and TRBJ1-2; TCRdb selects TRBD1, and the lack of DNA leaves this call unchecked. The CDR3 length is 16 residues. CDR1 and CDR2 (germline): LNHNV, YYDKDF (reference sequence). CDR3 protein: CATSRNPGGEHYGYTF.

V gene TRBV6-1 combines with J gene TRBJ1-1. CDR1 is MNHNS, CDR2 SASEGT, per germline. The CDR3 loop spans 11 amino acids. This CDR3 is CASRDSPEAFF.

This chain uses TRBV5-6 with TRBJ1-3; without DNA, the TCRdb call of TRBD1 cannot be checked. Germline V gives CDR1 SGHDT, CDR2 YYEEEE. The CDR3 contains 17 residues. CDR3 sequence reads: CASSRGTGGPSGNTIYF.

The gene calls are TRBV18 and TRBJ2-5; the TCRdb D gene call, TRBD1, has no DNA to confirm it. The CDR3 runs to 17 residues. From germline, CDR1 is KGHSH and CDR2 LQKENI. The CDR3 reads CASSPTSGQGAGETQYF.

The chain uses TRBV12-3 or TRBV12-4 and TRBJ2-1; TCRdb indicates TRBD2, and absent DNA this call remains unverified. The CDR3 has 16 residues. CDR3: CASLMGSGRFNNEQFF.

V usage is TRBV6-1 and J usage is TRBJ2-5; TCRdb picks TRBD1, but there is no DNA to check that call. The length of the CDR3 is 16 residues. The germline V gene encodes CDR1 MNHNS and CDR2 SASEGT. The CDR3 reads CASLGSPHNPQETQYF.

The CDR3 spells CASSLSLGDLAKNIQYF. The rearrangement uses TRBV7-2 and TRBJ2-4; TCRdb gives TRBD1 as the D gene, but with no DNA this cannot be confirmed. The CDR3 covers 17 residues. The germline gives CDR1 SGHTA, CDR2 FQGNSA.

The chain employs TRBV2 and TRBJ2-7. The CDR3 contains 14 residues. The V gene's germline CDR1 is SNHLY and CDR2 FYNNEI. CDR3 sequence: CASTSSGRAYEQYF.

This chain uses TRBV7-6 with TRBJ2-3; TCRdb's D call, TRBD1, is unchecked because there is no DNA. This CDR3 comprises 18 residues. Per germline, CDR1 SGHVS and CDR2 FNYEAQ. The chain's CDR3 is CASRPAVGGDPSTDTQYF.

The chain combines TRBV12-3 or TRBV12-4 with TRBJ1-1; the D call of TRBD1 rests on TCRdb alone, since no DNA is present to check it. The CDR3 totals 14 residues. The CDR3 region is CASSPGGFGTEAFF.

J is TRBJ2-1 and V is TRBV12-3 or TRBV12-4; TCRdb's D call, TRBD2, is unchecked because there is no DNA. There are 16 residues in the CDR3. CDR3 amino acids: CASSPKGSGSTNEQFF.